The 26 T cell receptor beta chains listed next were all sequenced from one sample in a study of blood T cell repertoires in COVID-19. Sequencing used immunoSEQ multiplex PCR; TCRdb keeps in-frame clones, though not all of them. This table holds about 480,000 clones, more than 75% found once. The sequenced material came from PBMCs or T cells enriched from blood (not recorded which). These receptors all come from a middle-aged woman who had recovered from COVID-19.

The rearrangement joins TRBV19 to TRBJ2-3, with D possibly matching TRBD2 (5 bases). Germline CDR1 is LNHDA and CDR2 is SQIVND (reference sequence). Trimming stripped 3 bases from V and 7 bases from J, with 8 bases between. This CDR3 spans 12 amino acids. CDR3 nucleotides: TGTGCCAGTAGTATCGGAGGTAATACGCAGTATTTT. This gives the protein CASSIGGNTQYF.

The J gene is TRBJ2-2, the V gene TRBV6-5; perhaps TRBD1 as D (6 bases). Germline-derived CDR1 and CDR2 are MNHEY and SVGAGI. The ends were cut back, 6 bases at V and 4 bases at J, with 15 bases in the middle. CDR3 length equals 15 residues. CDR3 region: CASSPRGVSTGELFF. The CDR3 nucleotides are TGTGCCAGCAGCCCCAGGGGAGTGAGCACCGGGGAGCTGTTTTTT.

The CDR3 DNA follows: TGCGCCAGCAGTGACCCAGAGGCTAGCGGGAGGGTGGGTGAGCAGTTCTTC. It encodes CASSDPEASGRVGEQFF. This chain uses TRBV10-2 with TRBJ2-1; 12 bases match TRBD2. The length of the CDR3 is 17 residues. Germline trimming cut 3 bases from V and 9 bases from J; bases unmatched to any gene: 12. Germline lookup yields CDR1 WSHSY and CDR2 SAAADI.

This chain joins TRBV6-5 and TRBJ2-7; possibly TRBD2 for D (6 bases). CDR1 is MNHEY, CDR2 SVGAGI, per germline. V was shortened by 9 bases and J by 1 base, with 19 bases between the two germline ends. The CDR3 is 15 amino acids. The CDR3 DNA sequence: TGTGCCAGTCCCCCTTTTGCGGGGCGGTCCTACGAGCAGTACTTC. Its translation is CASPPFAGRSYEQYF.

The chain couples TRBV19 to TRBJ1-5; TRBD1 agrees at 7 bases. The CDR3 spans 14 residues. The J segment lost 7 bases and the V segment lost 0 bases, leaving 3 bases of the junction unmatched. Germline V lookup: CDR1 LNHDA, CDR2 SQIVND (reference sequence). The DNA of the CDR3 is TGTGCCAGTAGTATAGAGGGACAGCTACAGCCCCAGCATTTT. Translated: CASSIEGQLQPQHF. The variable domain in full, completed from reference TRBV19 and TRBJ1-5, reads DGGITQSPKYLFRKEGQNVTLSCEQNLNHDAMYWYRQDPGQGLRLIYYSQIVNDFQKGDIAEGYSVSREKKESFPLTVTSAQKNPTAFYLCASSIEGQLQPQHFGDGTRLSIL.

Concerning this clone: Other DNA variants within this sample encode the same CDR3. The chain couples TRBV10-3 to TRBJ2-1, with 7 bases matching TRBD2. After removal of 4 bases from V and 4 bases from J, the junction contained 4 bases not matched to a gene. The CDR3 is 14 residues long. Germline V gene sequence: CDR1 ENHRY, CDR2 SYGVKD. For the CDR3, the DNA is TGTGCCATCAGTGTCAGCGGGGATTACAATGAGCAGTTCTTC. Its translation is CAISVSGDYNEQFF.

The J gene is TRBJ1-1, the V gene TRBV6-2 or TRBV6-3, with a possible D match to TRBD1 (6 bases). Germline CDR1 and CDR2: MNHEY and SVGEGT. The CDR3 contains 15 residues. V was pared by 5 bases and J by 3 bases, with 16 bases between. In DNA form, the CDR3 reads TGTGCCAGCAGTACCTGGACAGATAAGGACACTGAAGCTTTCTTT. Translation gives CASSTWTDKDTEAFF.

V is TRBV9 and J is TRBJ1-5; the D gene is possibly TRBD1 (5 bases). The germline gives CDR1 SGDLS, CDR2 YYNGEE. Deletions cut 4 bases from V and 5 bases from J, with 13 bases between. The CDR3 extends over 14 amino acids. CDR3: CASSQASGDQPQHF. In nucleotides, the CDR3 is TGTGCCAGCAGCCAAGCATCGGGGGATCAGCCCCAGCATTTT.

This chain uses TRBV28 with TRBJ1-2, with D possibly matching TRBD1 (6 bases). Germline V CDR1 and CDR2: MDHEN, SYDVKM. V lost 6 bases, J lost 8 bases, and 10 bases lay in between. The CDR3 is 11 residues long. CDR3 protein: CASSGTIGYTF. CDR3 in DNA: TGTGCCAGCAGCGGGACAATCGGCTACACCTTC.

The chain is built from TRBV7-8 and TRBJ1-1, with no clear D. Germline loops: CDR1 SGHVS, CDR2 FQNEAQ. The CDR3 length is 13 residues. Trimming stripped 1 base from V and 13 bases from J, with 16 bases between. The CDR3 bases are TGTGCCAGCAGCTTAGGAATACAGAGCAAGAATTTCTTT. It translates to CASSLGIQSKNFF.

The rearrangement joins TRBV19 to TRBJ1-1, with D unclear. The CDR3 loop spans 15 amino acids. Germline V CDR1 and CDR2: LNHDA, SQIVND (reference sequence). V lost 6 bases to trimming and J lost 1 base, with 15 bases between them. CDR3 sequence: CASSQTKGQNTEAFF. The CDR3 DNA reads as TGTGCCAGTAGCCAGACTAAGGGCCAGAACACTGAAGCTTTCTTT.

CDR3 region: CASSRSQGFLNTEAFF. The CDR3 nucleotides are TGTGCCAGCAGCCGATCGCAGGGGTTCCTAAACACTGAAGCTTTCTTT. The chain has TRBV3-1 (or the pseudogene TRBV3-2) and TRBJ1-1; a possible D gene is TRBD1 (6 bases). This CDR3 region has 16 residues. The germline gives CDR1 LGHDT, CDR2 YNNKEL (reference sequence). The V gene lost 4 bases and the J gene lost 2 bases, with 17 bases spanning the gap.

The chain uses TRBV7-2 and TRBJ1-2; a possible D gene is TRBD1 (6 bases). The CDR3 length is 14 residues. V gave up 10 bases and J gave up 3 bases, with 18 bases separating them. CDR1 is SGHTA and CDR2 is FQGNSA in the germline V gene. The CDR3 is CANTQPGVDYGYTF. The CDR3 DNA follows: TGTGCCAACACCCAACCAGGGGTCGACTATGGCTACACCTTC.

DNA of the CDR3: TGTGCCAGCAGTTACTCGAGTGGTGGAGGGATCTATGGCTACACCTTC. It is translated as CASSYSSGGGIYGYTF. The J gene is TRBJ1-2, the V gene TRBV6-5; D ambiguous. Trimming removed 0 bases at V and 4 bases at J, with 15 bases between. The CDR3 covers 16 residues. Per the germline V gene, CDR1 is MNHEY and CDR2 is SVGAGI.

The rearrangement links TRBV4-3 to TRBJ2-7, with TRBD1 matching over 8 bases. The CDR3 covers 13 residues. Germline-derived CDR1 and CDR2 are LGHNA and YSLEER. The V and J ends lost 4 bases and 3 bases, in that order; junction bases with no gene match: 2. The CDR3 nucleotides read TGCGCCAGCAGCCTAGACAGGGGCTACGAGCAGTACTTC. Translation: CASSLDRGYEQYF.

The chain links TRBV3-1 (or the pseudogene TRBV3-2) to TRBJ1-2, with a possible D match to TRBD1 (6 bases). The germline gives CDR1 LGHDT, CDR2 YNNKEL (reference sequence). V was shortened by 4 bases and J by 5 bases, with 8 bases between the two germline ends. The CDR3 has 12 residues. As DNA, the CDR3 is TGTGCCAGCAGCCGGACAGAGTATGGCTACACCTTC. This sequence encodes CASSRTEYGYTF.

The chain links TRBV24-1 to TRBJ2-1; 10 nucleotides align to TRBD2. CDR3 length equals 15 residues. The V segment lost 2 bases and the J segment 8 bases; nucleotides outside the gene matches: 5. Germline V lookup: CDR1 KGHDR, CDR2 SFDVKD. The CDR3 coding sequence is TGTGCCACCAGTGATTGGGAGCGGGAGGGCGATGAGCAGTTCTTC. Translating it yields CATSDWEREGDEQFF.

This chain connects TRBV13 to TRBJ2-2, with no clear D. With 5 bases removed from V and 15 bases from J, the gap between germline ends came to 19 bases. The CDR3 has 13 amino acids. In germline, CDR1 is PRHDT, CDR2 FYEKMQ (reference sequence). The CDR3 coding sequence is TGTGCCAGCAGCCTGTTGTCCGGTTCGTTGATGTTTTTT. Its translation: CASSLLSGSLMFF.

In its sample, this clone was seen a few times. The chain combines TRBV19 with TRBJ2-7; a possible D gene is TRBD2 (7 bases). The CDR3 has 15 amino acids. Between the trimmed V and J ends, which lost 4 bases and 5 bases, there was a span of 18 bases. Germline V gene sequence: CDR1 LNHDA, CDR2 SQIVND (reference sequence). The CDR3 loop reads CASSTILGGPNEQYF. CDR3 nucleotides: TGTGCCAGTAGTACCATCCTGGGGGGGCCGAACGAGCAGTACTTC.

This chain uses TRBV6-2 or TRBV6-3 with TRBJ1-2; TRBD1 might be the D (6 bases). CDR3 size: 13 residues. The germline V gene has CDR1 MNHEY and CDR2 SVGEGT. Trimming took 2 bases from V and 4 from J, leaving 8 bases between them. CDR3: CASSYTGPYGYTF. The CDR3 DNA reads as TGTGCCAGCAGTTACACAGGGCCCTATGGCTACACCTTC.

The V and J genes are TRBV5-1 and TRBJ2-1; a possible D gene is TRBD1 (5 bases). Trimming left V 4 bases short and J 7 bases short, with 18 bases between. CDR3 length: 15 amino acids. CDR1 is SGHRS, CDR2 YFSETQ, per germline. The CDR3, as DNA: TGCGCCAGCAGCCCGGACGGACAAGGATTTAATGAGCAGTTCTTC. It specifies CASSPDGQGFNEQFF.

This chain uses TRBV18 with TRBJ2-3; D is possibly TRBD1 (6 bases). Germline V gene data show CDR1 as KGHSH and CDR2 as LQKENI. This CDR3 is built from 16 residues. With 8 bases removed from V and 6 bases from J, the gap between germline ends came to 24 bases. As DNA, the CDR3 is TGTGCCAGCCTCGATACGCCGGGACACCTAGGGGATACGCAGTATTTT. Its protein is CASLDTPGHLGDTQYF.

The chain links TRBV29-1 to TRBJ1-1; TRBD1 might be the D (6 bases). The V gene's germline CDR1 is SQVTM and CDR2 ANQGSEA. The length of the CDR3 is 13 residues. V was clipped by 2 bases and J by 1 base, with 8 bases between them. CDR3 protein: CSVEQGKNTEAFF. The CDR3 coding sequence is TGCAGCGTTGAACAGGGGAAGAACACTGAAGCTTTCTTT.

The chain joins TRBV5-1 to TRBJ1-2; no clear D. Between the trimmed V and J ends, which lost 1 base and 10 bases, there was a span of 14 bases. There are 13 residues in the CDR3. Per germline, CDR1 SGHRS and CDR2 YFSETQ. CDR3 region: CASSLNEADYYTF. CDR3 DNA: TGCGCCAGCAGCTTGAACGAGGCAGACTACTACACCTTC. The full variable domain, its missing parts supplied by reference TRBV5-1 and TRBJ1-2, is KAGVTQTPRYLIKTRGQQVTLSCSPISGHRSVSWYQQTPGQGLQFLFEYFSETQRNKGNFPGRFSGRQFSNSRSEMNVSTLELGDSALYLCASSLNEADYYTFGSGTRLTVV.

This chain connects TRBV15 to TRBJ1-4; D is undetermined. Germline CDR1 LNHNV, CDR2 YYDKDF (reference sequence). The CDR3 has 17 residues. V shed 0 bases and J shed 0 bases, with 11 bases lying between them. CDR3 amino acids: CATSRDPLRSTNEKLFF. CDR3 sequence (DNA): TGTGCCACCAGCAGAGATCCCCTTAGATCAACTAATGAAAAACTGTTTTTT.

DNA of the CDR3: TGTGCCAGCAGTTTTCAGGGGGCGAATTCACCCCTCCACTTT. It yields the protein CASSFQGANSPLHF. V gene TRBV27 combines with J gene TRBJ1-6; the match to TRBD1 covers 8 bases. This CDR3 region has 14 residues. The germline CDR1 and CDR2 sequences are MNHEY and SMNVEV (reference sequence). The ends lost 3 bases at V and 7 bases at J; junction bases unmatched: 2.